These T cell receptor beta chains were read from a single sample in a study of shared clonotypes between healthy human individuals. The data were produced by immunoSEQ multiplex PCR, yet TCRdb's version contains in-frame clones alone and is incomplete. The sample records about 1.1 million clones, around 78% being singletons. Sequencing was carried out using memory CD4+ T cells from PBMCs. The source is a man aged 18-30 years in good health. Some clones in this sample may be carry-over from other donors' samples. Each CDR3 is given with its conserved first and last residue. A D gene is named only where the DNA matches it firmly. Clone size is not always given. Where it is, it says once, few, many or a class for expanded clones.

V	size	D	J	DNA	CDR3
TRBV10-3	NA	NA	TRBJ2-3	TGTGCCACGACGGACAGAACCCGCACAGATACGCAGTATTTT	CATTDRTRTDTQYF
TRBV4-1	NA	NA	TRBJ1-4	TGCGCCAGCAGCCAAGTAAAGCAGGGTAGTGAAAAACTGTTTTTT	CASSQVKQGSEKLFF
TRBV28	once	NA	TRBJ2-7	TGTGCCAGCAGTCAACTCTACGAGCAGTACTTC	CASSQLYEQYF
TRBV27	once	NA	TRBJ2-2	TGTGCCAGCAGTTTAAGTGTGGGAACCGGGGAGCTGTTTTTT	CASSLSVGTGELFF
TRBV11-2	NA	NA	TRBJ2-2	TGTGCCAGCAGCCAGCCCTATACGGTGAAGCTGTTTTTT	CASSQPYTVKLFF
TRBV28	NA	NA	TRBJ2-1	TGTGCCAGCAGGCTTGTAGGGGGCTACAATGAGCAGTTCTTC	CASRLVGGYNEQFF
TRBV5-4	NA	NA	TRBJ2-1	TGTGCCAGCAGCTTGGCCGGAGTAGCGCCCAATGAGCAGTTCTTC	CASSLAGVAPNEQFF
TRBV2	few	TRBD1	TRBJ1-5	TGTGCCAGCAGTCCCAGGGGGAATAATCAGCCCCAGCATTTT	CASSPRGNNQPQHF
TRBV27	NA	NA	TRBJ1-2	TGTGCCAGCAGTTTATGGGCAGGGCGAGGAGGCTACACCTTC	CASSLWAGRGGYTF
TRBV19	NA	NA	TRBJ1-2	TGTGCCAGTAGTATCCCCTCTCAGGGGACATCCGGCTACACCTTC	CASSIPSQGTSGYTF
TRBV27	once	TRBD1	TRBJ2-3	TGTGCCAGCCGGGACAGGGGGGGAGATACGCAGTATTTT	CASRDRGGDTQYF
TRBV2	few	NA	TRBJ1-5	TGTGCCAGCAACGGCGGCGTAGGGATCAATCAGCCCCAGCATTTT	CASNGGVGINQPQHF
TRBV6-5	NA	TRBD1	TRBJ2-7	TGTGCCAGCAGTCGGACAGGGGTGTACGAGCAGTACTTC	CASSRTGVYEQYF
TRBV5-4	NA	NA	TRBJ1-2	TGTGCCAGCAGCCCCTCGCGGGTTGGCTACACCTTC	CASSPSRVGYTF
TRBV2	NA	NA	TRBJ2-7	TGTGCCAGCAGTGGGGACAAAATCGTCTCCTACGAGCAGTACTTC	CASSGDKIVSYEQYF
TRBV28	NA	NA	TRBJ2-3	TGTGCCAGCAGCCGAGGAGGAAACACAGATACGCAGTATTTT	CASSRGGNTDTQYF
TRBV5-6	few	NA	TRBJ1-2	TGTGCCAGCAGAAAAGCCCCGGGGTATGGCTACACCTTC	CASRKAPGYGYTF
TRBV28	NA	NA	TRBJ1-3	TGTGCCAGCATCCGGGGGTTAGGAAACACCATATATTTT	CASIRGLGNTIYF
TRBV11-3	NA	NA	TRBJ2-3	TGTGCCAGCAGCCTTGGGGCTCTTTCCCCAGATACGCAGTATTTT	CASSLGALSPDTQYF
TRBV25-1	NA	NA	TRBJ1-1	TGTGCCAGCAGTGAGTGGAGGGTGACTGAAGCTTTCTTT	CASSEWRVTEAFF
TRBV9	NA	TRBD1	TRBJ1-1	TGTGCCAGCAGCCCCCCGGGACAGGGTGGGATAGGCGAAGCTTTCTTT	CASSPPGQGGIGEAFF
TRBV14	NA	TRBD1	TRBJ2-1	TGTGCCAGCAGCCCCCGGGACAGGTCTAACTCCTACAATGAGCAGTTCTTC	CASSPRDRSNSYNEQFF
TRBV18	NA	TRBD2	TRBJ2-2	TGTGCCAGCTCACCAAAGGGCGGGAGAGACACCGGGGAGCTGTTTTTT	CASSPKGGRDTGELFF
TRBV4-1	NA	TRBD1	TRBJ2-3	TGCGCCAGCAGTGGGACAGCTAGAGCCACAGATACGCAGTATTTT	CASSGTARATDTQYF
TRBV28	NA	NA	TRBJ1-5	TGTGCCAGCAGCTGGAGCCCCGGGGATACGGATCAGCCCCAGCATTTT	CASSWSPGDTDQPQHF
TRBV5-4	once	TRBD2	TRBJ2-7	TGTGCCAGCAGCAAGGGAGGGAGTGGTGAGCAGTACTTC	CASSKGGSGEQYF
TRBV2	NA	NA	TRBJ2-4	TGTGCCAGCAACAGAGGGGAAGCCAAAAACATTCAGTACTTC	CASNRGEAKNIQYF
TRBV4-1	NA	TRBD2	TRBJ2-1	TGCGCCAGCAGCCAAGCCCGACCGGGGGGCTACAATGAGCAGTTCTTC	CASSQARPGGYNEQFF
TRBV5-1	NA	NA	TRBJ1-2	TGCGCCAGCAGCTTGGTAACAGGGAACTATGGCTACACCTTC	CASSLVTGNYGYTF
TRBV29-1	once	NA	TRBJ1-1	TGCAGCGTTGAAGAGGGGGCTCGCCCTGAAGCTTTCTTT	CSVEEGARPEAFF
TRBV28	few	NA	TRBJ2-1	TGTGCCAGCACCCTGCCAGGCGGCTCCCACAATGAGCAGTTCTTC	CASTLPGGSHNEQFF